This T cell receptor beta chain was recorded in a study of T cell changes during pregnancy in multiple sclerosis. This CDR3 is built from 15 residues. Germline values: CDR1 MGHRA, CDR2 YSYEKL. The V gene lost 0 bases and the J gene lost 2 bases, with 8 bases spanning the gap. Sequenced by immunoSEQ multiplex PCR; TCRdb stores in-frame clones only, minus some. The table records around 84,000 clones, 94% of them present only once. The chain links TRBV4-1 to TRBJ1-5, with D possibly TRBD1 on 6 matching bases. This TCR came from a female donor in good health, enrolled as a control in a pregnancy study. The specimen comprised peripheral blood, sampled in the second trimester of pregnancy. The CDR3 loop reads CASSQEGGGNQPQHF. The CDR3 DNA reads as TGCGCCAGCAGCCAAGAAGGGGGGGGCAATCAGCCCCAGCATTTT.